These T cell receptor beta chains were read from a single sample in a study of shared clonotypes between healthy human individuals. The repertoire was sequenced with immunoSEQ multiplex PCR; TCRdb's copy has only in-frame clones and lacks some. The sample holds about 1.1 million clones, 60% to 85% seen once. The source material was memory CD4+ T cells from PBMCs. The receptors shown here come from a man younger than 35 in good health. Some clones in this sample may be carry-over from other donors' samples. Both conserved end residues are part of each CDR3. The D gene is left open where the match is weak. The size of a clone is reported for some rows only, either as once, few or many, or as a class for expanded clones.

d_call: .
v_call: TRBV20-1
clone_size: .
j_call: TRBJ1-2
cdr3_length: 11
cdr3_aa: CSVPPDRGYTF
cdr3_nt: TGCAGTGTGCCCCCCGATCGTGGCTACACCTTC

d_call: .
v_call: TRBV28
clone_size: once
j_call: TRBJ1-2
cdr3_length: 16
cdr3_aa: CASSLGDTGVASGYTF
cdr3_nt: TGTGCCAGCAGTTTAGGCGATACAGGCGTTGCTTCTGGCTACACCTTC

d_call: .
v_call: TRBV6-6
clone_size: .
j_call: TRBJ1-1
cdr3_length: 14
cdr3_aa: CASSQQTGNTEAFF
cdr3_nt: TGTGCCAGCAGTCAACAGACAGGGAACACTGAAGCTTTCTTT

d_call: TRBD2
v_call: TRBV6-1
clone_size: .
j_call: TRBJ2-7
cdr3_length: 14
cdr3_aa: CASNVAGGPYEQYF
cdr3_nt: TGTGCCAGCAATGTAGCGGGAGGGCCTTACGAGCAGTACTTC

d_call: TRBD1
v_call: TRBV5-1
clone_size: .
j_call: TRBJ2-1
cdr3_length: 17
cdr3_aa: CASSLSFSGTGDDEQFF
cdr3_nt: TGCGCCAGCAGCTTGTCATTCTCGGGGACAGGGGATGATGAGCAGTTCTTC

d_call: .
v_call: TRBV5-1
clone_size: .
j_call: TRBJ2-2
cdr3_length: 12
cdr3_aa: CASSLITGELFF
cdr3_nt: TGCGCCAGCAGCCTTATTACCGGGGAGCTGTTTTTT

d_call: .
v_call: TRBV9
clone_size: once
j_call: TRBJ1-2
cdr3_length: 16
cdr3_aa: CASSVAPGGANYGYTF
cdr3_nt: TGTGCCAGCAGCGTAGCACCCGGGGGAGCTAACTATGGCTACACCTTC

d_call: TRBD1
v_call: TRBV18
clone_size: .
j_call: TRBJ1-2
cdr3_length: 15
cdr3_aa: CASSPARDSNYGYTF
cdr3_nt: TGTGCCAGCTCACCCGCGAGGGACAGTAACTATGGCTACACCTTC

d_call: .
v_call: TRBV29-1
clone_size: .
j_call: TRBJ1-1
cdr3_length: 13
cdr3_aa: CSVDNSGGTEAFF
cdr3_nt: TGCAGCGTTGACAACAGCGGGGGGACTGAAGCTTTCTTT

d_call: .
v_call: TRBV4-2
clone_size: .
j_call: TRBJ2-7
cdr3_length: 14
cdr3_aa: CASSQDPRGYEQYF
cdr3_nt: TGTGCCAGCAGCCAAGATCCTCGGGGGTACGAGCAGTACTTC

d_call: .
v_call: TRBV30
clone_size: few
j_call: TRBJ1-2
cdr3_length: 12
cdr3_aa: CAWGDTGAPDTF
cdr3_nt: TGTGCCTGGGGAGATACCGGGGCGCCCGACACCTTC

d_call: TRBD2
v_call: TRBV10-2
clone_size: many
j_call: TRBJ2-7
cdr3_length: 16
cdr3_aa: CASSPLGGLAEYEQYF
cdr3_nt: TGCGCCAGCAGTCCACTCGGTGGTCTAGCGGAATACGAGCAGTACTTC

d_call: .
v_call: TRBV5-1
clone_size: .
j_call: TRBJ1-1
cdr3_length: 12
cdr3_aa: CASSRGNTEAFF
cdr3_nt: TGCGCCAGCAGCCGCGGGAACACTGAAGCTTTCTTT

d_call: .
v_call: TRBV18
clone_size: .
j_call: TRBJ2-7
cdr3_length: 15
cdr3_aa: CASSSNREVTYEQYF
cdr3_nt: TGTGCCAGCTCATCAAACAGGGAGGTTACCTACGAGCAGTACTTC

d_call: .
v_call: TRBV7-2
clone_size: .
j_call: TRBJ2-7
cdr3_length: 13
cdr3_aa: CASSPHRVYEQYF
cdr3_nt: TGTGCCAGCAGCCCCCACAGGGTCTACGAGCAGTACTTC

d_call: .
v_call: TRBV12-5
clone_size: .
j_call: TRBJ1-5
cdr3_length: 14
cdr3_aa: CASGLAGEGQPQHF
cdr3_nt: TGTGCTAGTGGTTTGGCAGGGGAAGGCCAGCCCCAGCATTTT

d_call: .
v_call: TRBV29-1
clone_size: .
j_call: TRBJ2-5
cdr3_length: 13
cdr3_aa: CSVERQGGETQYF
cdr3_nt: TGCAGCGTTGAGAGACAGGGAGGGGAGACCCAGTACTTC

d_call: .
v_call: TRBV12-5
clone_size: .
j_call: TRBJ1-1
cdr3_length: 14
cdr3_aa: CASGPDWAPPEAFF
cdr3_nt: TGTGCTAGTGGGCCTGACTGGGCCCCCCCTGAAGCTTTCTTT

d_call: .
v_call: TRBV6-5
clone_size: .
j_call: TRBJ1-3
cdr3_length: 15
cdr3_aa: CASSPNRRSGNTIYF
cdr3_nt: TGTGCCAGCAGCCCAAACAGGCGCTCTGGAAACACCATATATTTT

d_call: .
v_call: TRBV5-1
clone_size: .
j_call: TRBJ1-5
cdr3_length: 15
cdr3_aa: CASSLDPGPNQPQHF
cdr3_nt: TGCGCCAGCAGCTTGGATCCAGGGCCAAATCAGCCCCAGCATTTT

d_call: TRBD1
v_call: TRBV28
clone_size: .
j_call: TRBJ1-2
cdr3_length: 15
cdr3_aa: CASSLSGTGEYGYTF
cdr3_nt: TGTGCCAGCAGCCTTTCCGGGACAGGGGAATATGGCTACACCTTC

d_call: .
v_call: TRBV7-2
clone_size: .
j_call: TRBJ1-2
cdr3_length: 13
cdr3_aa: CASSLVSWDGYTF
cdr3_nt: TGTGCCAGCAGCTTAGTGAGTTGGGATGGCTACACCTTC

d_call: TRBD2
v_call: TRBV10-3
clone_size: .
j_call: TRBJ2-1
cdr3_length: 15
cdr3_aa: CAISEPGLASNEQFF
cdr3_nt: TGTGCCATCAGTGAACCGGGACTAGCGTCTAATGAGCAGTTCTTC

d_call: TRBD2
v_call: TRBV9
clone_size: .
j_call: TRBJ2-3
cdr3_length: 17
cdr3_aa: CASSVDPGRAGSDTQYF
cdr3_nt: TGTGCCAGCAGCGTAGACCCCGGGAGGGCCGGGTCAGATACGCAGTATTTT

d_call: .
v_call: TRBV29-1
clone_size: .
j_call: TRBJ2-5
cdr3_length: 12
cdr3_aa: CSAGQTSVTQYF
cdr3_nt: TGCAGCGCCGGACAGACCTCCGTGACCCAGTACTTC

d_call: .
v_call: TRBV5-4
clone_size: .
j_call: TRBJ2-2
cdr3_length: 16
cdr3_aa: CASSFPGQQGPGELFF
cdr3_nt: TGTGCCAGCAGCTTTCCCGGACAGCAGGGCCCGGGGGAGCTGTTTTTT

d_call: .
v_call: TRBV11-2
clone_size: .
j_call: TRBJ1-2
cdr3_length: 19
cdr3_aa: CASSLVGAGPGLSNYGYTF
cdr3_nt: TGTGCCAGCAGCCTAGTTGGAGCGGGTCCAGGACTTTCTAACTATGGCTACACCTTC

d_call: .
v_call: TRBV5-1
clone_size: few
j_call: TRBJ1-4
cdr3_length: 14
cdr3_aa: CASRVQAPNEKLFF
cdr3_nt: TGCGCCAGCAGAGTACAGGCCCCTAATGAAAAACTGTTTTTT

d_call: TRBD1
v_call: TRBV28
clone_size: .
j_call: TRBJ2-3
cdr3_length: 16
cdr3_aa: CASRAPGQGRTDTQYF
cdr3_nt: TGTGCCAGCAGGGCACCGGGACAGGGAAGGACAGATACGCAGTATTTT

d_call: .
v_call: TRBV6-4
clone_size: .
j_call: TRBJ2-1
cdr3_length: 15
cdr3_aa: CASSDSAGSYNEQFF
cdr3_nt: TGTGCCAGCAGTGACTCAGCGGGCTCCTACAATGAGCAGTTCTTC

d_call: .
v_call: TRBV28
clone_size: .
j_call: TRBJ1-2
cdr3_length: 15
cdr3_aa: CASSENGGLGYGYTF
cdr3_nt: TGTGCCAGCAGTGAAAACGGGGGGTTGGGCTATGGCTACACCTTC

d_call: TRBD2
v_call: TRBV5-4
clone_size: .
j_call: TRBJ2-1
cdr3_length: 17
cdr3_aa: CASTPDHGGRISNEQFF
cdr3_nt: TGTGCCAGCACCCCCGACCATGGCGGGAGGATTAGCAATGAGCAGTTCTTC

d_call: .
v_call: TRBV28
clone_size: .
j_call: TRBJ1-4
cdr3_length: 11
cdr3_aa: CASSSSQGLFF
cdr3_nt: TGTGCCAGCAGCAGCTCACAGGGTCTGTTTTTT

d_call: .
v_call: TRBV7-2
clone_size: many
j_call: TRBJ1-3
cdr3_length: 14
cdr3_aa: CASSPPGFRNTIYF
cdr3_nt: TGTGCCAGCAGCCCGCCGGGGTTTCGAAACACCATATATTTT

d_call: TRBD1
v_call: TRBV19
clone_size: .
j_call: TRBJ2-5
cdr3_length: 17
cdr3_aa: CASRVGAGQGLQETQYF
cdr3_nt: TGTGCCAGTAGAGTAGGGGCGGGACAGGGTCTCCAAGAGACCCAGTACTTC

d_call: .
v_call: TRBV5-5
clone_size: once
j_call: TRBJ2-1
cdr3_length: 16
cdr3_aa: CASSFNSQGLGSGQFF
cdr3_nt: TGTGCCAGCAGCTTCAATTCTCAGGGGTTGGGGTCCGGGCAGTTCTTC

d_call: TRBD2
v_call: TRBV6-1
clone_size: .
j_call: TRBJ2-7
cdr3_length: 16
cdr3_aa: CASSARTSGGSYEQYF
cdr3_nt: TGTGCCAGCAGTGCCCGGACTAGCGGGGGGTCCTACGAGCAGTACTTC